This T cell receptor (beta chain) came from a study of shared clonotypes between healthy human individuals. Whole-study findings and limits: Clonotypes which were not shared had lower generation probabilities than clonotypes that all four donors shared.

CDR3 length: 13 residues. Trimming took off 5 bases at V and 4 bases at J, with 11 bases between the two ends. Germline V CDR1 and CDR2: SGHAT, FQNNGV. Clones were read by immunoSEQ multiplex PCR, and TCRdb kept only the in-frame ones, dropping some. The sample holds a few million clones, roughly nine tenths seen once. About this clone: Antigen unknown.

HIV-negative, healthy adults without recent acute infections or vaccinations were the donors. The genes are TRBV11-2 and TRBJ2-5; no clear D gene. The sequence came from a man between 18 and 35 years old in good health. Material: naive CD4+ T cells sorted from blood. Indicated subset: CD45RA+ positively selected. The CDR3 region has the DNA TGTGCCAGCAGCCCAGACATCCGAGAGACCCAGTACTTC. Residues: CASSPDIRETQYF.